These 30 T cell receptor beta chains were sequenced from one sample in a study of OX40 agonist ivuxolimab in advanced cancers. Library method: the immunoSEQ multiplex PCR assay. TCRdb provides this immuneACCESS table in a form limited to in-frame rearrangements. Some clones are lacking; in checked studies, under half of them reflect an unresolved V gene, and why the rest are absent is not known. The sample records about 80,000 clones, around four fifths of which are singletons. In total, the top ten clones hold approximately 25% of the sample. The sample was CD4+ or CD8+ T cells sorted from blood, taken in a trial of the OX40 agonist ivuxolimab. Receptors were obtained from an adult with an advanced solid tumor such as melanoma, head and neck, liver or kidney cancer.

DNA for the CDR3: TGTGCCAGCAGCTTAGAGGCGGCCTCCTACGAGCAGTACTTC. Its protein is CASSLEAASYEQYF. This sequence joins TRBV7-9 and TRBJ2-7; no clear D. CDR3 size: 14 residues. Germline-derived CDR1 and CDR2 are SEHNR and FQNEAQ (reference sequence). Trimming removed 1 base from V and 0 bases from J, with 7 bases in between.

This chain uses TRBV19 with TRBJ1-4; 7 nucleotides align to TRBD1. With 9 bases clipped from V and 5 bases from J, the junction kept 9 bases outside the gene matches. Germline loops: CDR1 LNHDA, CDR2 SQIVND (reference sequence). The CDR3 contains 14 residues. CDR3 sequence: CASSTDRANEKLFF. The DNA for the CDR3 is TGTGCCAGCTCGACAGACAGGGCGAATGAAAAACTGTTTTTT.

CDR3 loop: CASGRGLSGNTIYF. CDR3 nucleotide sequence: TGTGCCAGTGGACGAGGGTTATCTGGAAACACCATATATTTT. V and J are TRBV28 and TRBJ1-3, with no clear D. V was clipped by 9 bases and J by 1 base, with 13 bases between them. The CDR3 has 14 amino acids. Germline CDR1 reads MDHEN; CDR2 reads SYDVKM.

This chain links TRBV28 with TRBJ1-1, with a possible D match to TRBD1 (5 bases). With 5 bases removed from V and 0 bases from J, the gap between germline ends came to 13 bases. CDR1 MDHEN and CDR2 SYDVKM come from the germline V gene. The CDR3 has 15 amino acids. The CDR3 loop reads CASSRAGLLNTEAFF. CDR3 nucleotide sequence: TGTGCCAGCAGTCGCGCAGGGCTCCTGAACACTGAAGCTTTCTTT.

This chain joins TRBV15 and TRBJ2-1; 11 bases align to TRBD2. V lost 1 base, J lost 8 bases, and 4 bases stayed unmatched. Germline assignment: CDR1 LNHNV and CDR2 YYDKDF (reference sequence). The CDR3 spans 15 residues. CDR3 DNA sequence: TGTGCCACCAGCAGAGTCCTAGCGGGGGGTCATGAGCAGTTCTTC. The encoded protein is CATSRVLAGGHEQFF.

This chain uses TRBV4-2 with TRBJ2-1; TRBD2 matches 7 bases. The germline V gene encodes CDR1 LGHNA and CDR2 YNFKEQ. Germline trimming cut 1 base from V and 6 bases from J; bases unmatched to any gene: 6. This CDR3 has 15 amino acids. The CDR3 sequence: CASSQVAGDRNEQFF. The CDR3 nucleotides read TGTGCCAGCAGCCAAGTGGCGGGAGACCGCAATGAGCAGTTCTTC.

The genes are TRBV7-9 and TRBJ1-6; D unclear. This CDR3 is 12 amino acids long. Trimming removed 6 bases from V and 5 bases from J, with 5 bases in between. Germline-derived CDR1 and CDR2 are SEHNR and FQNEAQ (reference sequence). Here the CDR3 DNA reads TGTGCCAGCAGGGTGGATAATTCACCCCTCCACTTT. It translates to CASRVDNSPLHF. The complete variable domain, with remaining parts taken from reference TRBV7-9 and TRBJ1-6, reads DTGVSQNPRHKITKRGQNVTFRCDPISEHNRLYWYRQTLGQGPEFLTYFQNEAQLEKSRLLSDRFSAERPKGSFSTLEIQRTEQGDSAMYLCASRVDNSPLHFGNGTRLTVT.

The chain joins TRBV7-7 to TRBJ2-5, with D maybe TRBD2 (7 bases). The germline gives CDR1 SSHAT, CDR2 FNYEAQ (reference sequence). Trimming pared 5 bases from V and 5 bases from J, leaving 15 bases between. The CDR3 runs 14 residues. As DNA, the CDR3 is TGTGCCAGCAGCCTCGGACTAGGGGGGGAGACCCAGTACTTC. Translation gives CASSLGLGGETQYF.

The gene calls are TRBV28 and TRBJ2-2, with D perhaps matching TRBD1 or TRBD2 (6 bases each). This CDR3 comprises 13 residues. Germline assignment: CDR1 MDHEN and CDR2 SYDVKM. V lost 11 bases, J lost 1 base, and 11 bases lay in between. CDR3 amino acids: CAGGTLNTGELFF. The CDR3 DNA reads TGTGCCGGGGGGACACTGAACACCGGGGAGCTGTTTTTT.

The chain uses TRBV19 and TRBJ1-4; no clear D gene. Germline V gene lookup returns CDR1 LNHDA and CDR2 SQIVND (reference sequence). Trimming took off 3 bases at V and 8 bases at J, with 10 bases between the two ends. The CDR3 totals 13 residues. CDR3 bases: TGTGCCAGTAGTATCGGCCGGCGGGAAAAACTGTTTTTT. This gives the protein CASSIGRREKLFF.

The chain combines TRBV7-2 with TRBJ2-7; 8 nucleotides line up with TRBD2. The CDR3 runs to 15 residues. With 2 bases clipped from V and 2 bases from J, the junction kept 5 bases outside the gene matches. From germline, CDR1 is SGHTA and CDR2 FQGNSA. The CDR3 reads CASSLRLAGPYEQYF. CDR3 coding DNA: TGTGCCAGCAGCTTAAGGCTAGCGGGCCCCTACGAGCAGTACTTC.

A single count supports this clone. The chain employs TRBV11-2 and TRBJ2-2; D is uncertain. V shed 1 base and J shed 5 bases, with 8 bases lying between them. The CDR3 runs 14 residues. Germline CDR1 and CDR2: SGHAT and FQNNGV. CDR3 coding DNA: TGTGCCAGCAGCTTAGGGGGTCGGACCGGGGAGCTGTTTTTT. Amino acid sequence: CASSLGGRTGELFF.

The J gene is TRBJ1-6, the V gene TRBV27; no clear D gene. V lost 4 bases to trimming and J lost 0 bases, with 16 bases between them. The CDR3 runs to 18 residues. The germline V gene has CDR1 MNHEY and CDR2 SMNVEV (reference sequence). As DNA, the CDR3 is TGTGCCAGCAGTTCAACGACCCGGCCGAGCTCCTATAATTCACCCCTCCACTTT. Translated, it gives CASSSTTRPSSYNSPLHF.

The sample holds one count of this clone. The chain is built from TRBV10-1 and TRBJ2-7, with 8 nucleotides matching TRBD2. Trimming took 8 bases from V and 6 from J; bases not matched to a gene: 9. Germline CDR1 and CDR2: WNHNN and SYGVQD (reference sequence). The CDR3 is 13 residues long. The CDR3 sequence: CASAPGLGLEQYF. The CDR3 nucleotides are TGCGCCAGCGCACCGGGACTAGGTCTCGAGCAGTACTTC.

On this clone itself: Other nucleotide sequences from this sample produce the same CDR3. The V and J genes are TRBV30 and TRBJ2-7; 9 positions match TRBD1. Germline V lookup: CDR1 GTSNPN, CDR2 SVGIG (reference sequence). The CDR3 contains 13 residues. With V trimmed by 3 bases and J by 1 base, 1 base remained unmatched. The CDR3: CAWRDRGSYEQYF. DNA of the CDR3: TGTGCCTGGAGGGACAGGGGTTCCTACGAGCAGTACTTC.

The rearrangement uses TRBV10-3 and TRBJ2-2, with 15 bases identical to TRBD2. The CDR3 contains 19 residues. CDR1 ENHRY and CDR2 SYGVKD come from the germline V gene. V gave up 0 bases and J gave up 2 bases; unmatched junction bases: 4. CDR3 DNA sequence: TGTGCCATCAGTGAGTCTCCGGGACTAGCGGGAGGAAACACCGGGGAGCTGTTTTTT. As protein: CAISESPGLAGGNTGELFF.

The chain couples TRBV11-3 to TRBJ2-3; D is ambiguous. This CDR3 comprises 15 residues. V lost 0 bases, J lost 1 base, and 8 bases lay in between. Germline V lookup: CDR1 SGHNT, CDR2 YENEEA. CDR3 coding DNA: TGTGCCAGCAGCTTAGATGGCGGCCGCACAGATACGCAGTATTTT. Translated: CASSLDGGRTDTQYF. The complete variable domain, with remaining parts taken from reference TRBV11-3 and TRBJ2-3, reads EAGVVQSPRYKIIEKKQPVAFWCNPISGHNTLYWYLQNLGQGPELLIRYENEEAVDDSQLPKDRFSAERLKGVDSTLKIQPAELGDSAVYLCASSLDGGRTDTQYFGPGTRLTVL.

The chain links TRBV5-8 to TRBJ1-5; 9 nucleotides align to TRBD1. V shed 3 bases, J shed 6 bases, and the junction held 16 bases outside the gene matches. The CDR3 covers 18 residues. The germline V gene encodes CDR1 SGHTS and CDR2 YDEGEE. The CDR3 reads CASSSPSPGQGIRQPQHF. CDR3 nucleotides: TGTGCCAGCAGCTCACCTTCCCCGGGACAGGGAATTCGTCAGCCCCAGCATTTT.

The chain couples TRBV28 to TRBJ2-2; D possibly corresponds to TRBD2 (6 bases). This CDR3 spans 16 amino acids. V lost 2 bases and J 4 bases, leaving 14 bases between the germline ends. The germline gives CDR1 MDHEN, CDR2 SYDVKM. The CDR3 region has the DNA TGTGCCAGCAGTTTAGCGCAGGGAGGTAGCACCGGGGAGCTGTTTTTT. This translates into CASSLAQGGSTGELFF.

This chain joins TRBV11-2 and TRBJ2-3, with 11 bases aligning to TRBD2. V lost 0 bases and J lost 3; bases outside the gene matches: 2. The length of the CDR3 is 16 residues. The germline V gene has CDR1 SGHAT and CDR2 FQNNGV. CDR3 coding DNA: TGTGCCAGCAGCTTAGACACTAGCGGGAGTACAGATACGCAGTATTTT. Amino acid sequence: CASSLDTSGSTDTQYF.

The gene calls are TRBV6-6 and TRBJ2-1, with a weak D call TRBD1 (5 bases). Germline CDR1 reads MNHNY; CDR2 reads SVGAGI (reference sequence). The CDR3 consists of 14 residues. Trimming removed 6 bases from V and 2 bases from J, with 11 bases in between. Here the CDR3 reads CASSQGSPYNEQFF. For the CDR3, the DNA is TGTGCCAGCAGCCAGGGATCCCCCTACAATGAGCAGTTCTTC.

In its sample, this clone was seen once. The V and J genes are TRBV5-1 and TRBJ1-3; TRBD1 might be the D (5 bases). Germline values: CDR1 SGHRS, CDR2 YFSETQ. V dropped 0 bases and J dropped 3 bases, with 13 bases sitting between them. This CDR3 contains 16 residues. CDR3 protein: CASSLEGREGGNTIYF. DNA of the CDR3: TGCGCCAGCAGCTTGGAAGGCAGGGAGGGTGGAAACACCATATATTTT.

The V gene is TRBV18, the J gene TRBJ1-3, with D tentatively TRBD1 (6 bases). Trimming pared 2 bases from V and 2 bases from J, leaving 13 bases between. The CDR3 has 16 amino acids. The germline CDR1 and CDR2 sequences are KGHSH and LQKENI. CDR3 protein: CASSPNTGQTGNTIYF. As DNA, the CDR3 is TGTGCCAGCTCACCAAATACAGGGCAGACTGGAAACACCATATATTTT. Full variable domain (remainder filled in from reference TRBV18 and TRBJ1-3): NAGVMQNPRHLVRRRGQEARLRCSPMKGHSHVYWYRQLPEEGLKFMVYLQKENIIDESGMPKERFSAEFPKEGPSILRIQQVVRGDSAAYFCASSPNTGQTGNTIYFGEGSWLTVV.

The chain has TRBV5-6 and TRBJ1-2, with 7 bases matching TRBD1. V was pared by 4 bases and J by 3 bases, with 12 bases of the junction left unmatched. The CDR3 extends over 16 amino acids. Germline assignment: CDR1 SGHDT and CDR2 YYEEEE. The CDR3 region is CASSTQPTGNHYGYTF. The CDR3 bases are TGTGCCAGCAGCACCCAACCGACAGGGAACCACTATGGCTACACCTTC.

This chain connects TRBV5-1 to TRBJ2-5; D gene uncertain. This CDR3 comprises 13 residues. Germline V CDR1 and CDR2: SGHRS, YFSETQ. The V end lost 2 bases, the J end lost 5 bases, and 10 bases lay between the germline ends. The CDR3 DNA is TGCGCCAGCAGCTTCGGGTCCGGTGAGACCCAGTACTTC. Residues: CASSFGSGETQYF.

This clone was seen once. V gene TRBV15 combines with J gene TRBJ2-1; weak D call: TRBD1 (5 bases). This CDR3 spans 15 amino acids. The germline gives CDR1 LNHNV, CDR2 YYDKDF (reference sequence). Trimming removed 5 bases from V and 0 bases from J, with 11 bases in between. The CDR3 spells CATSPRDSSYNEQFF. The CDR3 DNA sequence: TGTGCCACCAGCCCCAGGGATAGCTCCTACAATGAGCAGTTCTTC.

The chain employs TRBV29-1 and TRBJ1-4; tentatively, D is TRBD1 (6 bases). The CDR3 length is 11 residues. Per germline, CDR1 SQVTM and CDR2 ANQGSEA. V lost 0 bases, J lost 13 bases, and 9 bases lay in between. The CDR3 nucleotides are TGCAGCGTTGAAGAGGGGGCCTTACTGTTTTTT. This encodes CSVEEGALLFF.

The V gene is TRBV2, the J gene TRBJ2-7; tentatively, D is TRBD1 (5 bases). Germline values: CDR1 SNHLY, CDR2 FYNNEI. CDR3 length: 11 amino acids. The V and J ends lost 2 bases and 11 bases respectively, with 10 bases between them. CDR3 bases: TGTGCCAGCAGTGAATATGAAGGGGAGTACTTC. Its translation: CASSEYEGEYF.

This chain connects TRBV6-5 to TRBJ2-2; D assignment may be TRBD1 or TRBD2 (5 bases each). The length of the CDR3 is 15 residues. From germline, CDR1 is MNHEY and CDR2 SVGAGI. V was clipped by 5 bases and J by 1 base, with 11 bases between them. CDR3 nucleotides: TGTGCCAGCAGTATTGGGACGGTGAACACCGGGGAGCTGTTTTTT. It specifies CASSIGTVNTGELFF.

V gene TRBV5-1 combines with J gene TRBJ2-3; 8 bases line up with TRBD1. The CDR3 covers 14 residues. The germline gives CDR1 SGHRS, CDR2 YFSETQ. The ends lost 3 bases at V and 1 base at J; junction bases unmatched: 1. The CDR3 region is CASSSGQGTDTQYF. The CDR3 bases are TGCGCCAGCAGCTCGGGACAGGGCACAGATACGCAGTATTTT.